This T cell receptor beta chain is drawn from a study of OX40 agonist ivuxolimab in advanced cancers. Study as a whole: Across the patients, intravenous ivuxolimab was delivered every 2 weeks at 0.01 to 10 mg/kg. Anti-PD-1, anti-PD-L1 or anti-CTLA-4 therapy given earlier was allowed, and about 38% had some. Notes on the study in general: Those patients achieving a partial response at 0.1-3.0 mg/kg showed among the lowest clonal expansion. On average, CD8+ T cells had more expanded clones than CD4+.

Trimming pared 0 bases from V and 3 bases from J, leaving 9 bases between. Germline values: CDR1 MNHNY, CDR2 SVGAGI (reference sequence). CDR3 length equals 15 residues. This clone was detected a few times. Antigen specificity is unknown. TCRdb keeps only in-frame clones here, not all; method: immunoSEQ multiplex PCR. The sample holds around 39,000 clones, about 81% seen once. This specimen consisted of CD4+ or CD8+ T cells sorted from blood, obtained in a trial of the OX40 agonist ivuxolimab. The genes are TRBV6-6 and TRBJ1-5; no definite D call. The TCR sequence derives from an adult with an advanced solid tumor such as melanoma, head and neck, liver or kidney cancer. The CDR3 DNA follows: TGTGCCAGCAGTTACTCGAGGGAGGACAATCAGCCCCAGCATTTT. It yields the protein CASSYSREDNQPQHF.